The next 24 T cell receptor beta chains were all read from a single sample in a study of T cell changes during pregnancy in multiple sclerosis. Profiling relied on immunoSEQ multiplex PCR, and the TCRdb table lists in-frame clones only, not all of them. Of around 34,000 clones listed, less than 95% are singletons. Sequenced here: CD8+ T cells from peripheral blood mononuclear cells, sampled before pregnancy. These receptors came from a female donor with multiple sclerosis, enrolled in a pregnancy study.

The CDR3 coding sequence is TGTGCCAGCAGTACCAGATCTAACTATGGCTACACCTTC. It specifies CASSTRSNYGYTF. The chain links TRBV27 to TRBJ1-2; D remains unclear. Trimming left V 5 bases short and J 0 bases short, with 7 bases between. The CDR3 totals 13 residues. Germline lookup yields CDR1 MNHEY and CDR2 SMNVEV (reference sequence).

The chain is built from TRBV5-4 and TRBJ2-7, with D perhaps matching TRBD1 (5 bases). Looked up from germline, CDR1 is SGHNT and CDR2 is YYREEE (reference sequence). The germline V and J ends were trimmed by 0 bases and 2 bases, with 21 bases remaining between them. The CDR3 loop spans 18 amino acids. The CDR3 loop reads CASSLEQAIKNVPYEQYF. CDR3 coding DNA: TGTGCCAGCAGCTTGGAACAGGCGATAAAAAACGTACCCTACGAGCAGTACTTC.

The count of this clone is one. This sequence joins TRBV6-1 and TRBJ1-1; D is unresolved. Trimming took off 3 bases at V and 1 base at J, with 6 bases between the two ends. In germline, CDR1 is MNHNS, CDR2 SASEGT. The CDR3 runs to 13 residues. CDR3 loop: CASSDKQNTEAFF. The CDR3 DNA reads TGTGCCAGCAGTGATAAACAGAACACTGAAGCTTTCTTT.

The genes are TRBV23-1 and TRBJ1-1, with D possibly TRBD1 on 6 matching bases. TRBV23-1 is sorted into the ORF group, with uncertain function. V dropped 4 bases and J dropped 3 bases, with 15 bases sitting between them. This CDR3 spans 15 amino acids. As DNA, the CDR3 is TGCGCCAGCAGTCGTGGAACAGGGATTGACACTGAAGCTTTCTTT. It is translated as CASSRGTGIDTEAFF.

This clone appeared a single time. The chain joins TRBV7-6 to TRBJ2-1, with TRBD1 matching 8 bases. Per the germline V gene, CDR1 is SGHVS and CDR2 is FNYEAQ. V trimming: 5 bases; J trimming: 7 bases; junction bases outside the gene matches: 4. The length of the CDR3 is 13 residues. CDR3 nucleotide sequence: TGTGCCAGCAGCGCTAGACAGGGGAATGAGCAGTTCTTC. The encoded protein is CASSARQGNEQFF.

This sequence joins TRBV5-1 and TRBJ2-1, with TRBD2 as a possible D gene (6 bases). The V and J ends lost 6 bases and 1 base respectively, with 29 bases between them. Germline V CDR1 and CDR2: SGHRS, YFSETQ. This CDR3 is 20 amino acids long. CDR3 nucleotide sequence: TGCGCCAGCAAAAAAGGGCGGGAAGAAAAAAGAGTGAGATCCTACAATGAGCAGTTCTTC. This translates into CASKKGREEKRVRSYNEQFF.

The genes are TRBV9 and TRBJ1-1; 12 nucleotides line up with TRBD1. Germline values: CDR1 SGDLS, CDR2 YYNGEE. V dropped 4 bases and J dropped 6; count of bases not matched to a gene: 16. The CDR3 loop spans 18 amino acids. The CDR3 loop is CASSPWAVGQGASAEAFF. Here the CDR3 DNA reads TGTGCCAGCAGCCCCTGGGCGGTGGGACAGGGGGCATCGGCTGAAGCTTTCTTT.

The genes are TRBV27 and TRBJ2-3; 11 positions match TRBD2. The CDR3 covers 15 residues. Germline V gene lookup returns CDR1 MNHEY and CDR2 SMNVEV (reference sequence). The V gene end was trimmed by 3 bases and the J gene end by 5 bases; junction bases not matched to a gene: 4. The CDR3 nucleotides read TGTGCCAGCAGTTTTAGCGGGGGGGCGGGAGATACGCAGTATTTT. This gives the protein CASSFSGGAGDTQYF.

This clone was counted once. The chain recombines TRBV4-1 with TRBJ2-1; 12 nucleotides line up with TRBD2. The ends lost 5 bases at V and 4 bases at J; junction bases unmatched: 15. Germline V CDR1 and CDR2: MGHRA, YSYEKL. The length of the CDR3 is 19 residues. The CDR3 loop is CASSGTSGSPLGFYNEQFF. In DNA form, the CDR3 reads TGCGCCAGCAGCGGGACTAGCGGGTCCCCCCTGGGATTTTACAATGAGCAGTTCTTC.

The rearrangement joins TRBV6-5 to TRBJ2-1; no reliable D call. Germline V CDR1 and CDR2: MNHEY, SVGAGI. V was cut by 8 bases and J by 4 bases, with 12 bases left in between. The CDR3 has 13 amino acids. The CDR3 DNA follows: TGTGCCAGCGGCGCAGGCTCATACAATGAGCAGTTCTTC. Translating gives CASGAGSYNEQFF.

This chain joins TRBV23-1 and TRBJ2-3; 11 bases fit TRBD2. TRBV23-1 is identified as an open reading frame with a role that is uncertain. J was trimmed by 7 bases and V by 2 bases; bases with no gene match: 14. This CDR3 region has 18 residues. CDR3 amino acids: CASSQPTPGLAATHTQYF. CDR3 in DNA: TGCGCCAGCAGTCAACCCACCCCGGGACTAGCGGCAACTCATACGCAGTATTTT.

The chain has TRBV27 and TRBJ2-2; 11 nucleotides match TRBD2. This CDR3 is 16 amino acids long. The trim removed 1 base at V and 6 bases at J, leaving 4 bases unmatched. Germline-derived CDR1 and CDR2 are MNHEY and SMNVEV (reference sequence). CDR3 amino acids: CASSLWVAGGPGELFF. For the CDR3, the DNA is TGTGCCAGCAGTTTATGGGTAGCGGGAGGGCCCGGGGAGCTGTTTTTT.

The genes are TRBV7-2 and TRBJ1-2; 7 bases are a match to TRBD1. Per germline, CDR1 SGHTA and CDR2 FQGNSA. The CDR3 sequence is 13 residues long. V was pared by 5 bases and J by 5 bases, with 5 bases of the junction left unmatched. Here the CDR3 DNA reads TGTGCCAGCAGCGTTGACAGGGAGTATGGCTACACCTTC. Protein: CASSVDREYGYTF.

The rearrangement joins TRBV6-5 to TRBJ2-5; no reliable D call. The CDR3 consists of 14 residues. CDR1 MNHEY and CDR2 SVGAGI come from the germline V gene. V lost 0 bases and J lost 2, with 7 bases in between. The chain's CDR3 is CASSYSTWQETQYF. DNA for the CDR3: TGTGCCAGCAGTTACTCTACTTGGCAAGAGACCCAGTACTTC.

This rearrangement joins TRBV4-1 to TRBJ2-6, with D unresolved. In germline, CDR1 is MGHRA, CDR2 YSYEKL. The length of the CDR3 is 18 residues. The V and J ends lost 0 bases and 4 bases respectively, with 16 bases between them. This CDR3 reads CASSQEAGSLSGANVLTF. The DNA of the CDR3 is TGCGCCAGCAGCCAAGAGGCAGGTTCTTTATCGGGGGCCAACGTCCTGACTTTC.

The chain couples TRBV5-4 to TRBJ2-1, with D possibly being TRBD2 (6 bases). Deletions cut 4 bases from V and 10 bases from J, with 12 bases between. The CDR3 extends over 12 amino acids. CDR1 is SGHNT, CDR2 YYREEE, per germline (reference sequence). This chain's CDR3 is CASSPGAGEQFF. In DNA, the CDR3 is TGTGCCAGCAGCCCGGGAGCAGGGGAGCAGTTCTTC.

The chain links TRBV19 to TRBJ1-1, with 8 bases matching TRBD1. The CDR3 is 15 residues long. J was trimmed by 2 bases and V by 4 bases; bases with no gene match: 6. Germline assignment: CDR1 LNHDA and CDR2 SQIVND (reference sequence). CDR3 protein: CASSTSGGPNTEAFF. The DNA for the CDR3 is TGTGCCAGTAGTACCTCAGGGGGCCCCAACACTGAAGCTTTCTTT.

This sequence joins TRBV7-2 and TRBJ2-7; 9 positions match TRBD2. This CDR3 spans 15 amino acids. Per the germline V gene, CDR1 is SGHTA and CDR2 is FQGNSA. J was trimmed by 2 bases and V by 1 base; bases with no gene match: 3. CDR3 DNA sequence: TGTGCCAGCAGCTTAGTAGCGGGAGCCCCCTACGAGCAGTACTTC. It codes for CASSLVAGAPYEQYF.

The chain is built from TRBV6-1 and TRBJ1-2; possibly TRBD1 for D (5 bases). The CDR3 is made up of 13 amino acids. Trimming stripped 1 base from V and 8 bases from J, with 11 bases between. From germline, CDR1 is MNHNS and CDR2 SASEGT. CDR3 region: CASSEGPGRGYTF. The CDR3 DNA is TGTGCCAGCAGTGAAGGGCCAGGGCGCGGCTACACCTTC.

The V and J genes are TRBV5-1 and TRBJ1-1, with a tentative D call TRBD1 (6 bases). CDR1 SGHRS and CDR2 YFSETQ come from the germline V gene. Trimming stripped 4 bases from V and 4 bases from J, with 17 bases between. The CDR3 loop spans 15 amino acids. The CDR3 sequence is CASSSKGGGGTEAFF. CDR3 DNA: TGCGCCAGCAGCAGTAAAGGGGGGGGAGGCACTGAAGCTTTCTTT.

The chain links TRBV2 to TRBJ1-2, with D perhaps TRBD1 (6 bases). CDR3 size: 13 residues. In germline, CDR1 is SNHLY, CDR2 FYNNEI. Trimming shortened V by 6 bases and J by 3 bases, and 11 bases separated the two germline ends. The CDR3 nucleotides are TGTGCCAGCAGGATTGGGGGCTACTATGGCTACACCTTC. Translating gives CASRIGGYYGYTF.

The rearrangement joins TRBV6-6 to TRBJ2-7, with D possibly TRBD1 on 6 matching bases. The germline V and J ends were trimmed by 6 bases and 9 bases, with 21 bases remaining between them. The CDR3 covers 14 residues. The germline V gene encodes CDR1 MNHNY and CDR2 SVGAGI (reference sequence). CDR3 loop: CASSDGTPPIGQYF. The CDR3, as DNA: TGTGCCAGCAGCGACGGGACACCCCCGATTGGGCAGTACTTC.

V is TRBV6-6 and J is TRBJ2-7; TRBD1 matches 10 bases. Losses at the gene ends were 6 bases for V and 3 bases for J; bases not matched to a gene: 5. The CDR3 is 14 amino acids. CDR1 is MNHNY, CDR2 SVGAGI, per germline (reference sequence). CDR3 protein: CASSPGQGLYEQYF. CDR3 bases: TGTGCCAGCAGCCCGGGACAGGGGCTCTACGAGCAGTACTTC.

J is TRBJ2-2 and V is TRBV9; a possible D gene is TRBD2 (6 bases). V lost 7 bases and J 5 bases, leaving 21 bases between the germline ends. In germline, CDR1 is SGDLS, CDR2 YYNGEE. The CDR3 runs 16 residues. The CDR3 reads CASSGGRAWATGELFF. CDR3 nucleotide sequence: TGTGCCAGCTCCGGGGGTCGGGCTTGGGCTACCGGGGAGCTGTTTTTT.